The entry that follows covers one T cell receptor beta chain sequence. What it binds is unknown. This CDR3 has 16 amino acids. V shed 8 bases and J 3 bases; nucleotides not matched to a gene: 14. Looked up from germline, CDR1 is MDHEN and CDR2 is SYDVKM. This specimen belongs to a study of graft-versus-host responses after intestinal transplantation. About the study: Recipients obtained multivisceral, liver-intestinal, or isolated intestinal transplants. Anti-thymocyte globulin induction preceded about 3 years of tacrolimus and steroid maintenance in all recipients. Study observations and caveats: Graft-versus-host to host-versus-graft clonal ratios in allografts were high in patients with graft-donor T cell macrochimerism. Marrow from the recipient contained GvH clones, some of which had appeared first in ileum or blood.

The assay was immunoSEQ multiplex PCR, and TCRdb's table has in-frame clones only and misses some. The data show some 100,000 clones, with about 90% seen just once and roughly 1% held by the top ten. The sample here was unstimulated CD4+ T cells sorted from spleen or lymph node cells, taken before transplant. The clonotype comes from a human donor who was the organ donor for an intestinal transplant. The rearrangement uses TRBV28 and TRBJ2-3; 7 bases are shared with TRBD2. The CDR3 is CASWEGRTELTDTQYF. The CDR3, as DNA: TGTGCCAGCTGGGAGGGACGGACGGAATTAACAGATACGCAGTATTTT.